This T cell receptor beta chain originates from a study of blood T cell repertoires in COVID-19 (dated by TCRdb to about 2020). With respect to the entire study: Samples from collaborators originated in the United States, Italy and Spain and spanned both the acute and convalescent phases of COVID-19. The prospective study material was composed of cDNA or gDNA derived from T cells, B-cell-depleted T cells, or PBMCs. Deeply sampled blood TCRbeta repertoires from subjects exposed to, actively infected with, or recovered from COVID-19 were included in the dataset. A freely available public database, intended as a resource for researchers studying the immune response to SARS-CoV-2, is where the repertoires were released. Samples came from the ongoing ImmuneRACE study (first 160 participants) plus 1,254 subjects from 6 global collaborators. Nearly every sample came with metadata listing a de-identified subject ID, COVID-19 status, age in years and sex. Where available, HLA class I and class II types were taken from metadata supplied by the sample provider and were not determined by assay-based typing.

TCRbeta CDR3 regions were amplified from genomic DNA using the immunoSEQ Assay, a bias-controlled multiplex PCR. Per the original workflow: The number of nucleated cells in each sample was estimated by amplification of reference gene primers within the assay. Sequence reads were collapsed and filtered to measure the absolute abundance of every unique TCRbeta CDR3 rearrangement. For each sample, productive Simpson clonality was calculated as the square root of Simpson's diversity index over productive rearrangements. This is the immuneACCESS table as TCRdb keeps it, with only in-frame sequences that have V and J called. A part of the clones is gone; compared with another copy, unresolved V genes explain less than half, and the rest is unexplained. For V, J and clone size, that table is used; D and trimming come from the DNA. The sample includes roughly 76,000 clones, with about four fifths observed a single time. The ten largest clones add up to 35% to 40% of the sample.

Whole blood was collected in K2EDTA tubes by collaborating institutions according to the institutions' own protocols. Collaborator samples were shipped for TCRbeta analysis as frozen whole blood, isolated PBMCs, or DNA extracted from either sample type. The paper's findings and limits, for the study overall: Clinical and demographic metadata were provided uncurated, with the amount varying by source and participant.

This clone has a handful of counts. The target of this receptor is not known. There are no base qualities to consult, and no much larger clone falls within one base. Via the germline V gene (reference sequence), CDR1 is DFQATT and CDR2 SNEGSKA. The CDR3, from cysteine to phenylalanine, totals 15 residues. Only the CDR3 part of the read is kept: 45 bases, read in frame from the first base. The germline V end is reduced by 3 bases and the J end by 0 bases; junction bases left unmatched: 5. Sequencing used peripheral blood. This receptor was identified in a woman in her 70s with acute or convalescent COVID-19. Recombination joined TRBV20-1 with TRBJ2-4; the junction holds 7 bases that match TRBD2. CDR3 region: CSASERDGAKNIQYF. The DNA sequence reads TGCAGTGCTAGTGAGCGGGATGGAGCCAAAAACATTCAGTACTTC.